This entry lists 30 T cell receptor beta chains sequenced from one sample in a study of blood T cell repertoires in COVID-19. Libraries were prepared by immunoSEQ multiplex PCR; TCRdb keeps only in-frame clonotypes and omits some of them. The data show around 300,000 clones, with approximately 90% seen just once and around 1.1% held by the top ten. The specimen was PBMCs or T cells enriched from blood (not recorded which). The receptor source for this set is a woman aged 30 to 39 who had recovered from COVID-19.

This chain links TRBV4-1 with TRBJ2-1; D possibly corresponds to TRBD1 (7 bases). The CDR3 has 15 residues. V was cut by 3 bases and J by 8 bases, with 17 bases left in between. Germline V gene data show CDR1 as MGHRA and CDR2 as YSYEKL. The CDR3 coding sequence is TGCGCCAGCAGCCACCGAAGCGACAGGGAGGATGAGCAGTTCTTC. It codes for CASSHRSDREDEQFF.

The rearrangement joins TRBV18 to TRBJ1-5, with 7 bases fitting TRBD1. Unmatched junction bases numbered 2, after V lost 1 base and J lost 5 bases. Germline lookup yields CDR1 KGHSH and CDR2 LQKENI. The CDR3 consists of 14 residues. As DNA, the CDR3 is TGTGCCAGCTCACCACGGGACAGCCATCAGCCCCAGCATTTT. Amino acids: CASSPRDSHQPQHF.

The gene calls are TRBV5-5 and TRBJ2-7; 9 bases fit TRBD1. The germline CDR1 and CDR2 sequences are SGHKS and YYEKEE (reference sequence). The length of the CDR3 is 15 residues. The J segment lost 9 bases and the V segment lost 5 bases, leaving 15 bases of the junction unmatched. CDR3 residues: CASRGTGTGSLVQYF. In DNA, the CDR3 is TGTGCCAGCAGGGGAACCGGGACAGGGAGTCTTGTGCAGTACTTC. Together with reference TRBV5-5 and TRBJ2-7, the CDR3 gives the full variable domain: DAGVTQSPTHLIKTRGQQVTLRCSPISGHKSVSWYQQVLGQGPQFIFQYYEKEERGRGNFPDRFSARQFPNYSSELNVNALLLGDSALYLCASRGTGTGSLVQYFGPGTRLTVT.

V gene TRBV6-5 combines with J gene TRBJ2-7; 7 nucleotides line up with TRBD1. Germline V gene lookup returns CDR1 MNHEY and CDR2 SVGAGI. J was trimmed by 4 bases and V by 3 bases; bases with no gene match: 9. The CDR3 is 15 residues long. CDR3 in amino acids: CASSYRTGNSYEQYF. CDR3 DNA: TGTGCCAGCAGTTATCGGACAGGTAACAGTTACGAGCAGTACTTC.

This clone was detected many times. This chain uses TRBV6-6 with TRBJ2-2, with 14 bases identical to TRBD2. Germline CDR1 is MNHNY and CDR2 is SVGAGI (reference sequence). The ends lost 6 bases at V and 4 bases at J; junction bases unmatched: 16. This CDR3 is 20 amino acids long. This chain's CDR3 is CASSFGLAGGHFRVTGELFF. CDR3 coding DNA: TGTGCCAGCAGCTTCGGACTAGCGGGAGGCCACTTTCGGGTCACCGGGGAGCTGTTTTTT.

The chain combines TRBV7-2 with TRBJ2-7; TRBD2 agrees at 8 bases. V dropped 6 bases and J dropped 1; count of bases not matched to a gene: 8. Germline V gene lookup returns CDR1 SGHTA and CDR2 FQGNSA. The CDR3 length is 15 residues. CDR3 residues: CASRPPGLGSYEQYF. DNA for the CDR3: TGTGCCAGCAGACCTCCGGGACTAGGTTCCTACGAGCAGTACTTC.

This chain connects TRBV19 to TRBJ1-5, with 7 bases that match TRBD1. CDR3 length: 15 residues. The J segment lost 4 bases and the V segment lost 1 base, leaving 4 bases of the junction unmatched. CDR1 LNHDA and CDR2 SQIVND come from the germline V gene (reference sequence). The CDR3, as DNA: TGTGCCAGTAGTATAGGGACAGGCCCAAATCAGCCCCAGCATTTT. It yields the protein CASSIGTGPNQPQHF.

This chain links TRBV21-1 with TRBJ2-7; the table names TRBD2, a call not compared with the DNA. TRBV21-1 is noted as a pseudogene. The CDR3 is 19 amino acids. CDR3 protein: CASSKARSSSGASSYEQYF. CDR3 nucleotides: TGTGCCAGCAGCAAAGCGCGATCGAGTAGCGGGGCCAGCTCCTACGAGCAGTACTTC.

This chain uses TRBV25-1 with TRBJ2-7; D call uncertain. Germline lookup yields CDR1 MGHDK and CDR2 SYGVNS. With 6 bases removed from V and 3 bases from J, the gap between germline ends came to 18 bases. There are 15 residues in the CDR3. The CDR3 sequence is CASSDDGGLGYEQYF. Written as DNA, the CDR3 is TGTGCCAGCAGCGACGATGGCGGTCTGGGCTACGAGCAGTACTTC.

In DNA, the CDR3 is TGTGCCAGTAGCGTACAGGGTAGCGGGGAGCTGTTTTTT. This gives the protein CASSVQGSGELFF. V is TRBV19 and J is TRBJ2-2, with D maybe TRBD1 (6 bases). V lost 6 bases and J lost 7, with 12 bases in between. Germline values: CDR1 LNHDA, CDR2 SQIVND (reference sequence). The CDR3 runs to 13 residues.

This sequence joins TRBV4-1 and TRBJ2-7; TRBD2 matches 11 bases. This CDR3 has 16 residues. CDR1 MGHRA and CDR2 YSYEKL come from the germline V gene. Germline trimming cut 0 bases from V and 5 bases from J; bases unmatched to any gene: 6. Written as DNA, the CDR3 is TGCGCCAGCAGCCAAGATGCTAGCGGGAGGTCCGACGAGCAGTACTTC. Translation: CASSQDASGRSDEQYF.

The genes are TRBV5-6 and TRBJ2-7; 13 positions match TRBD2. The CDR3 runs 15 residues. The V segment lost 2 bases and the J segment 4 bases; nucleotides outside the gene matches: 3. CDR1 SGHDT and CDR2 YYEEEE come from the germline V gene. CDR3 in amino acids: CASSFRLAGGYEQYF. CDR3 coding DNA: TGTGCCAGCAGCTTCCGACTAGCGGGAGGTTACGAGCAGTACTTC.

V gene TRBV27 combines with J gene TRBJ1-4; 9 nucleotides line up with TRBD1. Germline CDR1 is MNHEY and CDR2 is SMNVEV (reference sequence). This CDR3 spans 17 amino acids. The V and J ends lost 5 bases and 4 bases, in that order; junction bases with no gene match: 11. The CDR3 sequence: CASSGAWDRVINEKLFF. CDR3 bases: TGTGCCAGCAGTGGAGCATGGGACAGGGTTATTAATGAAAAACTGTTTTTT.

This clone has a handful of counts. The chain is built from TRBV7-2 and TRBJ2-7; TRBD1 aligns across 10 bases. V lost 5 bases, J lost 2 bases, and 3 bases stayed unmatched. Germline CDR1 is SGHTA and CDR2 is FQGNSA. The CDR3 has 14 amino acids. The DNA for the CDR3 is TGTGCCAGCAGCGGGGGGACAGGGGCCTACGAGCAGTACTTC. It is translated as CASSGGTGAYEQYF.

The rearrangement links TRBV7-8 to TRBJ2-1; a weak D match, TRBD2 (7 bases). This CDR3 has 15 residues. Trimming cost V 3 bases and J 8 bases, with 17 bases left between them. Germline values: CDR1 SGHVS, CDR2 FQNEAQ. DNA of the CDR3: TGTGCCAGCAGCTTCCGCGGGGGCCGGGGGGATGAGCAGTTCTTC. This codes for CASSFRGGRGDEQFF.

The chain combines TRBV25-1 with TRBJ1-2; D is unresolved. CDR1 and CDR2 (germline): MGHDK, SYGVNS. The CDR3 extends over 12 amino acids. V was clipped by 3 bases and J by 4 bases, with 6 bases between them. The CDR3 bases are TGTGCCAGCAGTGACCACACCTATGGCTACACCTTC. Its protein product is CASSDHTYGYTF.

The rearrangement joins TRBV6-7 to TRBJ1-5, with 7 positions matching TRBD1. TRBV6-7 falls under the ORF class, with uncertain function. The J segment lost 5 bases and the V segment lost 4 bases, leaving 8 bases of the junction unmatched. The CDR3 sequence is 15 residues long. The CDR3 nucleotides read TGTGCCAGCAGTTGCTCGACAGGGCCCTATCAGCCCCAGCATTTT. It is translated as CASSCSTGPYQPQHF.

The chain recombines TRBV24-1 with TRBJ2-1; 7 bases line up with TRBD1. Trimming took 4 bases from V and 9 from J; bases not matched to a gene: 8. Germline V gene data show CDR1 as KGHDR and CDR2 as SFDVKD. The CDR3 runs to 14 residues. The DNA of the CDR3 is TGTGCCACCAGTGAGGGGACAGCTTTTGTTGAGCAGTTCTTC. Its protein product is CATSEGTAFVEQFF.

This clone is a singleton in its sample. The chain uses TRBV4-3 and TRBJ1-2, with TRBD1 identical over 9 bases. The CDR3 has 15 residues. The V segment lost 1 base and the J segment 7 bases; nucleotides outside the gene matches: 7. Per the germline V gene, CDR1 is LGHNA and CDR2 is YSLEER. The CDR3, as DNA: TGCGCCAGCAGCCAAGTGGGGGACAGGGAGTCTGGCTACACCTTC. It specifies CASSQVGDRESGYTF.

The chain links TRBV5-8 to TRBJ1-6; no reliable D call. Germline CDR1 and CDR2: SGHTS and YDEGEE. The CDR3 runs 13 residues. Trimming removed 4 bases from V and 10 bases from J, with 12 bases in between. This CDR3 reads CASSLTGMSPLHF. In nucleotides, the CDR3 is TGTGCCAGCAGCCTAACGGGAATGTCACCCCTCCACTTT.

The CDR3 DNA is TGTGCCAGCAGCCCCGATATCGGCGAGCAGTACTTC. Protein product: CASSPDIGEQYF. This sequence joins TRBV6-2 or TRBV6-3 and TRBJ2-7; D gene uncertain. Trimming left V 6 bases short and J 6 bases short, with 12 bases between. Germline values: CDR1 MNHEY, CDR2 SVGEGT. The CDR3 length is 12 residues.

The CDR3 reads CASSLSETNTGELFF. CDR3 nucleotides: TGTGCCAGCAGCTTAAGCGAGACGAACACCGGGGAGCTGTTTTTT. The chain employs TRBV7-9 and TRBJ2-2; D gene uncertain. CDR3 size: 15 residues. V shed 2 bases and J shed 0 bases, with 7 bases lying between them. The germline CDR1 and CDR2 sequences are SEHNR and FQNEAQ (reference sequence).

The chain has TRBV15 and TRBJ1-4; tentative D call: TRBD1 (5 bases). The germline V and J ends were trimmed by 6 bases and 5 bases, with 10 bases remaining between them. This CDR3 contains 13 residues. The germline V gene encodes CDR1 LNHNV and CDR2 YYDKDF (reference sequence). Written as DNA, the CDR3 is TGTGCCACCAGTGACCAGGGCAATGAAAAACTGTTTTTT. Its protein product is CATSDQGNEKLFF.

This sequence joins TRBV6-5 and TRBJ2-7; TRBD1 might be the D (5 bases). CDR1 and CDR2 (germline): MNHEY, SVGAGI. The CDR3 extends over 13 amino acids. Trimming took off 7 bases at V and 6 bases at J, with 16 bases between the two ends. CDR3 loop: CASTLAIGAEQYF. The CDR3 bases are TGTGCCAGCACCCTGGCAATAGGGGCCGAGCAGTACTTC.

Here the CDR3 DNA reads TGTGCCAGCAGCTTAGACCTTCACAGGGGGCTAGGTTCCGGGGAGCTGTTTTTT. It encodes CASSLDLHRGLGSGELFF. This chain uses TRBV7-9 with TRBJ2-2; TRBD1 aligns across 9 bases. Germline V gene data show CDR1 as SEHNR and CDR2 as FQNEAQ (reference sequence). V shed 1 base, J shed 6 bases, and the junction held 12 bases outside the gene matches. The CDR3 has 18 residues.

The chain uses TRBV15 and TRBJ2-1; TRBD1 agrees at 8 bases. V gave up 3 bases and J gave up 8 bases; unmatched junction bases: 9. CDR3 length equals 15 residues. Germline CDR1 is LNHNV and CDR2 is YYDKDF (reference sequence). The DNA of the CDR3 is TGTGCCACCAGCAGGGATGGACAGGGTGGCGATGAGCAGTTCTTC. Encoded protein: CATSRDGQGGDEQFF. Full variable domain (outside the CDR3, taken from reference TRBV15 and TRBJ2-1): DAMVIQNPRYQVTQFGKPVTLSCSQTLNHNVMYWYQQKSSQAPKLLFHYYDKDFNNEADTPDNFQSRRPNTSFCFLDIRSPGLGDTAMYLCATSRDGQGGDEQFFGPGTRLTVL.

This clone was seen once. The rearrangement links TRBV5-1 to TRBJ1-2, with 9 bases identical to TRBD1. CDR1 is SGHRS, CDR2 YFSETQ, per germline. Trimming took 5 bases from V and 8 from J; bases not matched to a gene: 7. The CDR3 consists of 13 residues. CDR3 bases: TGCGCCAGCAGTGAGGGACAGGGTGGAGGCTACACCTTC. It specifies CASSEGQGGGYTF.

This chain uses TRBV30 with TRBJ1-4; D might be TRBD1 (6 bases). There are 14 residues in the CDR3. Germline V gives CDR1 GTSNPN, CDR2 SVGIG (reference sequence). Trimming shortened V by 0 bases and J by 3 bases, and 8 bases separated the two germline ends. The CDR3 is CAWSVGQPNEKLFF. In DNA, the CDR3 is TGTGCCTGGAGTGTAGGACAGCCTAATGAAAAACTGTTTTTT.

The chain combines TRBV29-1 with TRBJ2-7; possibly TRBD2 for D (6 bases). The CDR3 sequence is 14 residues long. With 4 bases removed from V and 3 bases from J, the gap between germline ends came to 16 bases. Germline loops: CDR1 SQVTM, CDR2 ANQGSEA. CDR3 sequence: CSVGQGLSLYEQYF. The DNA for the CDR3 is TGCAGCGTTGGGCAGGGACTTTCTCTCTACGAGCAGTACTTC.

This chain connects TRBV6-5 to TRBJ2-1, with 10 bases lining up with TRBD2. The V segment lost 6 bases and the J segment 2 bases; nucleotides outside the gene matches: 1. Germline V gives CDR1 MNHEY, CDR2 SVGAGI. This CDR3 contains 14 residues. The CDR3 DNA is TGTGCCAGCAGCACTAGCGGGACCTACAATGAGCAGTTCTTC. Translating it yields CASSTSGTYNEQFF.